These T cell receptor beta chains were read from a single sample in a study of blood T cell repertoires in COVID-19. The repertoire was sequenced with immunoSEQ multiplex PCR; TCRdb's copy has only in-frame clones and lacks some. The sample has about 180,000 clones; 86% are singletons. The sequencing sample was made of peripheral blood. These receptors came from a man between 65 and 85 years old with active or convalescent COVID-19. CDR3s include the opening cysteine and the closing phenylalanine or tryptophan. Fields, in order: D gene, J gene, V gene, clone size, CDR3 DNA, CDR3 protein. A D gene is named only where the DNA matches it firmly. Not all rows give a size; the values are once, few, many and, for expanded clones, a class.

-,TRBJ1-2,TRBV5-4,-,TGTGCCAGCGGTGGCAGGGGAAACTATGGCTACACCTTC,CASGGRGNYGYTF
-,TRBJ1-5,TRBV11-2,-,TGTGCCAGCAGCTTCGAGGGAGGCAATCAGCCCCAGCATTTT,CASSFEGGNQPQHF
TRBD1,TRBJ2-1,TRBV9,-,TGTGCCAGCAGCGTACAGGGACAGGGGGTAAATGAGCAGTTCTTC,CASSVQGQGVNEQFF
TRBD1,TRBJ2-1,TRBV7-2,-,TGTGCCAGCAGCCCTCGGGACAGGGCGGGCAATGAGCAGTTCTTC,CASSPRDRAGNEQFF
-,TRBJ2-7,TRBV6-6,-,TGTGCCAGCAGTTACACTCTGGAGGGCTACGAGCAGTACTTC,CASSYTLEGYEQYF
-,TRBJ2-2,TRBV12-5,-,TGTGCTAGTGGTCTCCAGCGGATTGTCGGGGAGCTGTTTTTT,CASGLQRIVGELFF
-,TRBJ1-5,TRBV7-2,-,TGTGCCAGCAGCTCAAAGGAGTGGAGGGGCAATCAGCCCCAGCATTTT,CASSSKEWRGNQPQHF
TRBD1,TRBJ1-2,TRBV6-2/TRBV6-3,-,TGTGCCAGCAGCTATATGACAGGGGGCGGCTATGGCTACACCTTC,CASSYMTGGGYGYTF
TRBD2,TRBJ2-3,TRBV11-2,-,TGTGCCAGCAGCCCGGTGGGGCGGGGGTACACAGATACGCAGTATTTT,CASSPVGRGYTDTQYF
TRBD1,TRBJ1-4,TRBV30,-,TGTGCCTGGACCCATTCCGGGACAGGACGGGAAAAACTGTTTTTT,CAWTHSGTGREKLFF
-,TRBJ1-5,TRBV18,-,TGTGCCAGCTCTCCCCTTGCCCTGACAGCAAATCAGCCCCAGCATTTT,CASSPLALTANQPQHF
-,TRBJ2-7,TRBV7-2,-,TGTGCCAGCAGCTCGGGACAACCTACCCAGCAGTACTTC,CASSSGQPTQQYF
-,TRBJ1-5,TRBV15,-,TGTGCCACCAGCAGAGTACAGGATCAGCCCCAGCATTTT,CATSRVQDQPQHF
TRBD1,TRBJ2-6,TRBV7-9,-,TGTGCCAGCACCATCCCCCTAGGGCAGGGGGTCTCTGGGGCCAACGTCCTGACTTTC,CASTIPLGQGVSGANVLTF
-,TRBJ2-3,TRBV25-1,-,TGTGCCAGCAGTGTGGCGGGCGGTACAGATACGCAGTATTTT,CASSVAGGTDTQYF
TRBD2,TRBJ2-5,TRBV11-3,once,TGTGCCAGCAGCTCGGGACTAGCGGGAGTAGAGACCCAGTACTTC,CASSSGLAGVETQYF